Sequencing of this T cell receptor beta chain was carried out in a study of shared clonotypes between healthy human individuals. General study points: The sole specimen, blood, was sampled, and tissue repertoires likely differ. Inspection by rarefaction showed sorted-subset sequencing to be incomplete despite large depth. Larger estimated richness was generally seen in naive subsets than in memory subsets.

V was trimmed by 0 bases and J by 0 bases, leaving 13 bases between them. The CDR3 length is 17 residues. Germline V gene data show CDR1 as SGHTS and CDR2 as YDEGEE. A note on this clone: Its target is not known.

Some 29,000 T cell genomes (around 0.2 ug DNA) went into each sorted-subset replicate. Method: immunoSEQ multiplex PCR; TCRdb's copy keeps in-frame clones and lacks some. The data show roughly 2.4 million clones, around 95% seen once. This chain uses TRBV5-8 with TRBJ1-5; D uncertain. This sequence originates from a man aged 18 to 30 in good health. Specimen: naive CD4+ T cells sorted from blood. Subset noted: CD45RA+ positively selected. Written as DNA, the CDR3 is TGTGCCAGCAGCTTGGAATGGGCCTCCAATAGCAATCAGCCCCAGCATTTT. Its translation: CASSLEWASNSNQPQHF.